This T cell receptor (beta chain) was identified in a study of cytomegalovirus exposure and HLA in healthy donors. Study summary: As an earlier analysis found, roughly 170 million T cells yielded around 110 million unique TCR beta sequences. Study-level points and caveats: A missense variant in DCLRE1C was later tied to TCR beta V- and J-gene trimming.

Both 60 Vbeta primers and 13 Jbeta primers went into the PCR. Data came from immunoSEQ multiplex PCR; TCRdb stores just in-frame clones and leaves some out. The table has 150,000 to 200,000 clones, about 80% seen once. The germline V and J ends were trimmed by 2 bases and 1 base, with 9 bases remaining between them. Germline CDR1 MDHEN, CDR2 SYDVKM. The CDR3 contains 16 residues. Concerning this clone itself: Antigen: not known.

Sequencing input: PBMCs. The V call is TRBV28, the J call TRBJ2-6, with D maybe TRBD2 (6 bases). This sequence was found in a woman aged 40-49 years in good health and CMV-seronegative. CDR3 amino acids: CASSLAGPSGANVLTF. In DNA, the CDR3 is TGTGCCAGCAGTTTAGCGGGGCCGTCTGGGGCCAACGTCCTGACTTTC.